The 23 T cell receptor beta chains given below trace back to one sample, sequenced in a study of T cell responses to AZD1222 COVID-19 vaccine. Sequenced by immunoSEQ multiplex PCR; TCRdb stores in-frame clones only, minus some. The sample holds 120,000 to 150,000 clones, under 95% seen once. The input for sequencing was peripheral blood, taken 28 days after the second AZD1222 dose. The receptors derive from an adult who received the AZD1222 COVID-19 vaccine.

V is TRBV6-4 and J is TRBJ1-2; 7 nucleotides line up with TRBD1. The V gene's germline CDR1 is MRHNA and CDR2 SNTAGT. The CDR3 has 12 residues. The V gene end was trimmed by 8 bases and the J gene end by 1 base; junction bases not matched to a gene: 1. CDR3 in amino acids: CASGDSNYGYTF. In nucleotides, the CDR3 is TGTGCCAGCGGGGACAGTAACTATGGCTACACCTTC.

V and J are TRBV14 and TRBJ1-1; TRBD1 matches 7 bases. The germline V gene encodes CDR1 SGHDN and CDR2 FVKESK. CDR3 length equals 14 residues. Trimming removed 4 bases from V and 1 base from J; junction bases left unmatched: 3. CDR3 loop: CASSLRQGNTEAFF. The CDR3 DNA reads TGTGCCAGCAGCCTGCGACAGGGGAACACTGAAGCTTTCTTT.

The V gene is TRBV9, the J gene TRBJ1-6; D perhaps matches TRBD1 (5 bases). Per the germline V gene, CDR1 is SGDLS and CDR2 is YYNGEE. Deletions cut 3 bases from V and 8 bases from J, with 15 bases between. CDR3 length: 15 residues. The CDR3 region has the DNA TGTGCCAGCAGCGGGGGGGACGGAAACTATTCACCCCTCCACTTT. Translating gives CASSGGDGNYSPLHF.

This chain joins TRBV5-1 and TRBJ1-1, with 9 bases fitting TRBD1. The V and J ends lost 0 bases and 2 bases, in that order; junction bases with no gene match: 2. CDR3 length equals 15 residues. Germline V gene data show CDR1 as SGHRS and CDR2 as YFSETQ. The DNA of the CDR3 is TGCGCCAGCAGCTTGGCGACAGGGGGTAACACTGAAGCTTTCTTT. Protein sequence: CASSLATGGNTEAFF.

The CDR3 reads CASSFMGEEKLFF. CDR3 nucleotides: TGCGCCAGCAGCTTTATGGGGGAGGAAAAACTGTTTTTT. The rearrangement joins TRBV5-1 to TRBJ1-4, with a weak D call TRBD1 (5 bases). Between the trimmed V and J ends, which lost 2 bases and 8 bases, there was a span of 10 bases. This CDR3 comprises 13 residues. Germline CDR1 and CDR2: SGHRS and YFSETQ.

DNA of the CDR3: TGTGCCAGTAGTAGCAGTTCCTCTGGAAACACCATATATTTT. Translating gives CASSSSSSGNTIYF. The J gene is TRBJ1-3, the V gene TRBV19; unclear D gene. The CDR3 has 14 residues. Germline assignment: CDR1 LNHDA and CDR2 SQIVND (reference sequence). V was cut by 4 bases and J by 0 bases, with 7 bases left in between.

This clone was counted a single time. DNA for the CDR3: TGTGCCAGCAGTTCCCGGACTATTTACTCCTACAATGAGCAGTTCTTC. Its translation is CASSSRTIYSYNEQFF. This chain links TRBV6-2 or TRBV6-3 with TRBJ2-1, with D perhaps TRBD2 (6 bases). The CDR3 totals 16 residues. Germline V gene data show CDR1 as MNHEY and CDR2 as SVGEGT. Trimming took off 4 bases at V and 0 bases at J, with 13 bases between the two ends.

J is TRBJ1-2 and V is TRBV3-1 (or the pseudogene TRBV3-2); tentative D call: TRBD1 (6 bases). Germline-derived CDR1 and CDR2 are LGHDT and YNNKEL (reference sequence). The CDR3 runs 14 residues. Trimming left V 6 bases short and J 0 bases short, with 11 bases between. The CDR3 is CASRKGTTNYGYTF. The CDR3 bases are TGTGCCAGCAGAAAAGGGACAACTAACTATGGCTACACCTTC.

The chain couples TRBV4-1 to TRBJ1-1; no reliable D call. This CDR3 has 15 residues. V was cut by 2 bases and J by 5 bases, with 15 bases left in between. Germline V gene sequence: CDR1 MGHRA, CDR2 YSYEKL. CDR3 DNA sequence: TGCGCCAGCAGCCAAAGATCTGGGCATCGGACTGAAGCTTTCTTT. This sequence encodes CASSQRSGHRTEAFF.

This sequence joins TRBV6-5 and TRBJ1-6; D is perhaps TRBD1 (5 bases). The CDR3 sequence is 15 residues long. Germline values: CDR1 MNHEY, CDR2 SVGAGI. V was trimmed by 2 bases and J by 6 bases, leaving 11 bases between them. CDR3 region: CASSYGGAANSPLHF. The CDR3 region has the DNA TGTGCCAGCAGTTACGGAGGGGCGGCTAATTCACCCCTCCACTTT.

The J gene is TRBJ1-4, the V gene TRBV19; D gene unclear. The germline gives CDR1 LNHDA, CDR2 SQIVND (reference sequence). V lost 7 bases and J lost 0, with 12 bases in between. The CDR3 loop spans 15 amino acids. The CDR3 DNA sequence: TGTGCCAGTACCACCTCGGGAGCAACTAATGAAAAACTGTTTTTT. It translates to CASTTSGATNEKLFF.

The rearrangement uses TRBV5-4 and TRBJ1-4; D remains unclear. The CDR3 is 14 amino acids. Trimming shortened V by 0 bases and J by 5 bases, and 8 bases separated the two germline ends. Looked up from germline, CDR1 is SGHNT and CDR2 is YYREEE (reference sequence). The CDR3 loop reads CASSLEGRNEKLFF. The CDR3 DNA follows: TGTGCCAGCAGCTTGGAGGGCAGGAATGAAAAACTGTTTTTT.

The chain combines TRBV25-1 with TRBJ2-1; no clear D gene. V was pared by 4 bases and J by 10 bases, with 8 bases between. The germline V gene encodes CDR1 MGHDK and CDR2 SYGVNS. This CDR3 has 11 residues. CDR3 nucleotides: TGTGCCAGCAGTGCAAAAATGGAGCAGTTCTTC. Encoded protein: CASSAKMEQFF.

This chain links TRBV7-2 with TRBJ2-1; D is unresolved. Germline values: CDR1 SGHTA, CDR2 FQGNSA. This CDR3 comprises 15 residues. V lost 0 bases, J lost 0 bases, and 6 bases lay in between. CDR3 nucleotides: TGTGCCAGCAGCTTAGCAGTTCACTCCTACAATGAGCAGTTCTTC. It translates to CASSLAVHSYNEQFF.

The rearrangement joins TRBV5-6 to TRBJ1-2; possibly TRBD1 for D (5 bases). The V gene's germline CDR1 is SGHDT and CDR2 YYEEEE. The CDR3 sequence is 12 residues long. V gave up 4 bases and J gave up 5 bases, with 9 bases separating them. CDR3 residues: CASSPDRYGYTF. DNA of the CDR3: TGTGCCAGCAGCCCTGACAGATATGGCTACACCTTC.

The chain carries TRBV5-1 and TRBJ2-3; 8 bases are shared with TRBD2. This CDR3 spans 15 amino acids. The germline gives CDR1 SGHRS, CDR2 YFSETQ. Germline trimming cut 0 bases from V and 6 bases from J; bases unmatched to any gene: 6. The CDR3 reads CASSLAAAGADTQYF. The CDR3 DNA reads as TGCGCCAGCAGCTTGGCCGCAGCGGGAGCTGATACGCAGTATTTT.

The V and J genes are TRBV27 and TRBJ1-2; 8 nucleotides match TRBD1. The germline V gene encodes CDR1 MNHEY and CDR2 SMNVEV (reference sequence). V dropped 6 bases and J dropped 4; count of bases not matched to a gene: 4. CDR3 length: 13 amino acids. The CDR3 sequence is CASRLTGGYGYTF. The CDR3 DNA reads TGTGCCAGCAGGCTAACAGGGGGCTATGGCTACACCTTC.

About this clone itself: Other nucleotide sequences in the sample specify the same CDR3. The chain combines TRBV7-3 with TRBJ1-1; TRBD1 matches at 7 bases. Trimming at V came to 2 bases and at J to 3 bases, leaving 0 bases not matched to a gene. The CDR3 is 13 amino acids. The germline CDR1 and CDR2 sequences are SGHTA and FQGTGA. The CDR3: CASSLQGDTEAFF. The DNA for the CDR3 is TGTGCCAGCAGCTTACAGGGGGACACTGAAGCTTTCTTT.

In its sample, this clone was seen once. V usage is TRBV30 and J usage is TRBJ2-7, with 9 bases identical to TRBD2. CDR1 GTSNPN and CDR2 SVGIG come from the germline V gene (reference sequence). The CDR3 loop spans 13 amino acids. V trimming: 0 bases; J trimming: 6 bases; junction bases outside the gene matches: 3. The CDR3 is CAWSVGLALEQYF. The CDR3 DNA follows: TGTGCCTGGAGTGTAGGACTAGCGCTCGAGCAGTACTTC.

The chain employs TRBV19 and TRBJ1-1, with 10 bases lining up with TRBD1. Trimming took 6 bases from V and 3 from J; bases not matched to a gene: 13. This CDR3 is 17 amino acids long. The germline V gene encodes CDR1 LNHDA and CDR2 SQIVND (reference sequence). The DNA of the CDR3 is TGTGCCAGTAGATGGGACAGGGGTCCAAACCGGGACACTGAAGCTTTCTTT. Residues: CASRWDRGPNRDTEAFF.

The chain couples TRBV3-1 (or the pseudogene TRBV3-2) to TRBJ2-3, with 8 bases lining up with TRBD2. Germline V gene data show CDR1 as LGHDT and CDR2 as YNNKEL (reference sequence). With V trimmed by 3 bases and J by 2 bases, 7 bases remained unmatched. The CDR3 extends over 16 amino acids. The CDR3 here is CASSHRSSGFTDTQYF. CDR3 in DNA: TGTGCCAGCAGCCACAGGTCTAGCGGGTTCACAGATACGCAGTATTTT.

This clone is medium-sized (0.01 to 0.1%) within its sample. The rearrangement joins TRBV10-3 to TRBJ2-1; D gene uncertain. The CDR3 length is 15 residues. V lost 2 bases and J 1 base, leaving 9 bases between the germline ends. The germline gives CDR1 ENHRY, CDR2 SYGVKD. The CDR3 loop is CAISEGRASYNEQFF. The CDR3 DNA is TGTGCCATCAGTGAGGGACGGGCATCCTACAATGAGCAGTTCTTC.

This chain connects TRBV6-5 to TRBJ1-2; the match to TRBD1 covers 9 bases. V shed 5 bases and J 4 bases; nucleotides not matched to a gene: 2. CDR1 MNHEY and CDR2 SVGAGI come from the germline V gene. The CDR3 is made up of 13 amino acids. Here the CDR3 DNA reads TGTGCCAGCAGTCTACAGGGGGCCTATGGCTACACCTTC. Its protein is CASSLQGAYGYTF.